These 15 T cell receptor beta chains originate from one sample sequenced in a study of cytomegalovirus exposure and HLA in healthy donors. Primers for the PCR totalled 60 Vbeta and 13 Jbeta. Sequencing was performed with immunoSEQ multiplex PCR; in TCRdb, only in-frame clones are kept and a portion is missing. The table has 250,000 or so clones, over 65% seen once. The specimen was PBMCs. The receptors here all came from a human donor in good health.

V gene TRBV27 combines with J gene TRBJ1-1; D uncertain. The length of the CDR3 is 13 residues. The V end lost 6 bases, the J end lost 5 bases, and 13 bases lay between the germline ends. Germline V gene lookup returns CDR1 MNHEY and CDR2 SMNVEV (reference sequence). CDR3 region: CASRRVGGTEAFF. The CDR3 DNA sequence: TGTGCCAGCAGGCGGGTAGGAGGAACTGAAGCTTTCTTT.

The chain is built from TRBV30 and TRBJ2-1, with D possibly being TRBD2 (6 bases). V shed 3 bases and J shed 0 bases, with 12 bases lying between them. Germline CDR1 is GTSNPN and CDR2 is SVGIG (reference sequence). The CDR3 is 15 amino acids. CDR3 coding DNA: TGTGCCTGGAGGCCAGGACTACCCTCCTACAATGAGCAGTTCTTC. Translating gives CAWRPGLPSYNEQFF.

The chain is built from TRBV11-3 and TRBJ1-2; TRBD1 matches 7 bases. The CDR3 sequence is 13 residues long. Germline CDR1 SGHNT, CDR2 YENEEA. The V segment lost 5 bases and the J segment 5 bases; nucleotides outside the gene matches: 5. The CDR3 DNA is TGTGCCAGCAGCCGGACAGGAGGTTATGGCTACACCTTC. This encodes CASSRTGGYGYTF.

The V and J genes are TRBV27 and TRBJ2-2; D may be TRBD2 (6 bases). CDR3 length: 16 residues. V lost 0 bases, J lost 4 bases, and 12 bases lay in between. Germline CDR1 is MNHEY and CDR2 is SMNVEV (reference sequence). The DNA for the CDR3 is TGTGCCAGCAGTTTATCTGACGGGAGAGGCACCGGGGAGCTGTTTTTT. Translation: CASSLSDGRGTGELFF.

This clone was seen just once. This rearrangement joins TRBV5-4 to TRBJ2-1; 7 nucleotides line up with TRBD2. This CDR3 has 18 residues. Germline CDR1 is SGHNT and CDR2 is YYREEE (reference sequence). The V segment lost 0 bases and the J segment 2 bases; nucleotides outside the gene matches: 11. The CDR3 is CASSLAVIGAGTYNEQFF. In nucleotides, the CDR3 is TGTGCCAGCAGCTTGGCGGTAATAGGAGCGGGAACCTACAATGAGCAGTTCTTC.

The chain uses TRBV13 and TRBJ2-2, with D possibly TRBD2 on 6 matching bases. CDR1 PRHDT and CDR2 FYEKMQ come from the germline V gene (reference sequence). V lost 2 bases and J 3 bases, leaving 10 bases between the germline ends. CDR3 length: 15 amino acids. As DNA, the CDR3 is TGTGCCAGCAGCTTAATACTAGCAGACACCGGGGAGCTGTTTTTT. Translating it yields CASSLILADTGELFF. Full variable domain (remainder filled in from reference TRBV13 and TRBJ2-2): AAGVIQSPRHLIKEKRETATLKCYPIPRHDTVYWYQQGPGQDPQFLISFYEKMQSDKGSIPDRFSAQQFSDYHSELNMSSLELGDSALYFCASSLILADTGELFFGEGSRLTVL.

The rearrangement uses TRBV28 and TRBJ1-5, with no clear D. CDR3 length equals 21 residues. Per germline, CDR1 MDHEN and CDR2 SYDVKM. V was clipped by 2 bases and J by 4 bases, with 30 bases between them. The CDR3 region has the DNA TGTGCCAGCAGTTTAAACCCGATTTATCGACTTCGCCCCGGCCTAAATCAGCCCCAGCATTTT. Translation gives CASSLNPIYRLRPGLNQPQHF.

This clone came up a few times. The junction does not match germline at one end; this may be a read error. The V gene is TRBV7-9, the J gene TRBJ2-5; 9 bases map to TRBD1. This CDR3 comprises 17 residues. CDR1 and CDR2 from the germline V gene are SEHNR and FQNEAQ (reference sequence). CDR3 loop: CSSSLALGQGARETQYF. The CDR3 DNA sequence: TGTTCCAGCAGCTTAGCGCTGGGACAGGGAGCCCGGGAGACCCAGTACTTC.

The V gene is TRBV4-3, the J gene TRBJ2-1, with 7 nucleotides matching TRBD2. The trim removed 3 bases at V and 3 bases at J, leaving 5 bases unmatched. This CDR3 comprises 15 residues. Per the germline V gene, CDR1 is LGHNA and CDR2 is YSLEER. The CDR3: CASSQTPSGYNEQFF. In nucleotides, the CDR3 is TGCGCCAGCAGCCAGACGCCTAGCGGCTACAATGAGCAGTTCTTC.

CDR3: CASSKVGAGEGETQYF. In DNA form, the CDR3 reads TGTGCCAGCAGCAAAGTGGGGGCGGGAGAGGGGGAGACCCAGTACTTC. The chain uses TRBV21-1 and TRBJ2-5; the tabulated D call, TRBD2, remains unverified against the DNA. TRBV21-1 is described as a pseudogene. This CDR3 comprises 16 residues.

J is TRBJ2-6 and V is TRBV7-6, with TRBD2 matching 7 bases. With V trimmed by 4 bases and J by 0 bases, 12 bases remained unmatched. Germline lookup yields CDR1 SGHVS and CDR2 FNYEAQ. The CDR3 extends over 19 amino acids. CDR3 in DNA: TGTGCCAGCAGCTCCTGGATGGGAGCGGGATACTCTGGGGCCAACGTCCTGACTTTC. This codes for CASSSWMGAGYSGANVLTF.

The CDR3 region is CASSQRTGFNQPQHF. In nucleotides, the CDR3 is TGTGCCAGCAGTCAAAGAACAGGGTTCAATCAGCCCCAGCATTTT. This chain joins TRBV2 and TRBJ1-5, with D possibly being TRBD1 (6 bases). The CDR3 contains 15 residues. Trimming took off 5 bases at V and 3 bases at J, with 14 bases between the two ends. The germline gives CDR1 SNHLY, CDR2 FYNNEI.

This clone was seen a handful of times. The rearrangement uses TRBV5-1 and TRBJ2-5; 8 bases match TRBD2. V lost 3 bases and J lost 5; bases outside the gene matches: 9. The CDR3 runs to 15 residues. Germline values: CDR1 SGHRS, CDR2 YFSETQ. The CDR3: CASSSWAGGSETQYF. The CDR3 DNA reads TGCGCCAGCAGCTCCTGGGCGGGAGGATCGGAGACCCAGTACTTC.

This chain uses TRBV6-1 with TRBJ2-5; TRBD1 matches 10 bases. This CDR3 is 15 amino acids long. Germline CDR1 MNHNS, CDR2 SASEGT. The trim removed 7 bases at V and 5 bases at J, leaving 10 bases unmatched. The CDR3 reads CASTGQGGGWETQYF. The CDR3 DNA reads TGTGCCAGCACCGGACAGGGGGGAGGTTGGGAGACCCAGTACTTC.

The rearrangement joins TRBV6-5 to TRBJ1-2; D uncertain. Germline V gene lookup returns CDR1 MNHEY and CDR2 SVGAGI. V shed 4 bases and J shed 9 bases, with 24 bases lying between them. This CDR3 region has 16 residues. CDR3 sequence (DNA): TGTGCCAGCAGTTTTCTATTAGAGGGTTGGGATGGAAGCTACACCTTC. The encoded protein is CASSFLLEGWDGSYTF.